This T cell receptor beta chain was recorded in a study of regulatory dendritic cells for organ transplantation. CD4+ or CD8+ T cells were sorted as naive CD45RA+ or memory CD45RO+. Points on this clone: The antigen is unknown.

Findings and limits, study-wide: Naive CD4+ and CD8+ repertoires were highly diverse; memory CD8+ was most oligoclonal. Memory CD8+ clonal expansion seemed more limited with regulatory than mature dendritic cells.

This CDR3 spans 16 amino acids. CDR1 is SGHTA, CDR2 FQGNSA, per germline. V was pared by 1 base and J by 0 bases, with 10 bases between. The assay was immunoSEQ multiplex PCR, and TCRdb's table has in-frame clones only and misses some. The sample contains fewer than 40,000 clones, just over 90% of which appear only once. The rearrangement uses TRBV7-2 and TRBJ2-1, with D hard to call. The clonotype comes from a human donor in good health. Sequencing was performed on naive CD8+ T cells from blood. Subset given: CD45RA+ naive T cells. CDR3 nucleotide sequence: TGTGCCAGCAGCTTAGGACGGGCGTACTCCTACAATGAGCAGTTCTTC. Its translation is CASSLGRAYSYNEQFF.